The 31 T cell receptor beta chains listed next were all sequenced from one sample in a study of blood T cell repertoires in COVID-19. Produced via immunoSEQ multiplex PCR; TCRdb's table is partial and in-frame only. The table shows a few hundred thousand clones, with almost 90% occurring only once. What was sequenced was PBMCs or T cells enriched from blood (not recorded which). The receptors were gathered from a woman between 18 and 29 years old with acute COVID-19.

J is TRBJ2-7 and V is TRBV18, with D unresolved. CDR1 and CDR2 (germline): KGHSH, LQKENI. CDR3 length equals 15 residues. The V gene lost 2 bases and the J gene lost 3 bases, with 14 bases spanning the gap. The CDR3 here is CASSPGTGGLYEQYF. As DNA, the CDR3 is TGTGCCAGCTCACCAGGAACGGGTGGCCTCTACGAGCAGTACTTC. Based on the CDR3 plus reference TRBV18 and TRBJ2-7, the full variable domain is NAGVMQNPRHLVRRRGQEARLRCSPMKGHSHVYWYRQLPEEGLKFMVYLQKENIIDESGMPKERFSAEFPKEGPSILRIQQVVRGDSAAYFCASSPGTGGLYEQYFGPGTRLTVT.

The chain couples TRBV5-1 to TRBJ2-2; D may be TRBD1 (5 bases). CDR1 SGHRS and CDR2 YFSETQ come from the germline V gene. Trimming took off 6 bases at V and 1 base at J, with 10 bases between the two ends. The CDR3 spans 14 residues. CDR3 sequence reads: CASTTQGNTGELFF. The DNA of the CDR3 is TGCGCCAGCACGACTCAGGGGAACACCGGGGAGCTGTTTTTT.

The V and J genes are TRBV11-2 and TRBJ2-1; 9 bases map to TRBD1. CDR3 size: 15 residues. The trim removed 1 base at V and 2 bases at J, leaving 0 bases unmatched. Germline lookup yields CDR1 SGHAT and CDR2 FQNNGV. CDR3 DNA sequence: TGTGCCAGCAGCTTAGGGACAGGGGCCTACAATGAGCAGTTCTTC. This translates into CASSLGTGAYNEQFF.

The chain uses TRBV7-9 and TRBJ1-5; 9 bases are a match to TRBD1. V was clipped by 4 bases and J by 2 bases; unmatched bases: 15. Germline V gives CDR1 SEHNR, CDR2 FQNEAQ (reference sequence). This CDR3 region has 19 residues. CDR3 residues: CASSSLSRDRDGGNQPQHF. The CDR3 DNA reads as TGTGCCAGCAGCTCCCTGTCCCGGGACAGGGATGGAGGCAATCAGCCCCAGCATTTT. Looking up the rest from reference TRBV7-9 and TRBJ1-5 gives the full variable domain: DTGVSQNPRHKITKRGQNVTFRCDPISEHNRLYWYRQTLGQGPEFLTYFQNEAQLEKSRLLSDRFSAERPKGSFSTLEIQRTEQGDSAMYLCASSSLSRDRDGGNQPQHFGDGTRLSIL.

This chain joins TRBV3-1 (or the pseudogene TRBV3-2) and TRBJ1-2, with 7 bases lining up with TRBD1. V shed 3 bases and J 7 bases; nucleotides not matched to a gene: 5. Germline V gene lookup returns CDR1 LGHDT and CDR2 YNNKEL (reference sequence). The CDR3 is 13 residues long. The CDR3 is CASSQTGRSGYTF. CDR3 nucleotides: TGTGCCAGCAGCCAGACAGGGAGAAGTGGCTACACCTTC.

V is TRBV19 and J is TRBJ1-3, with TRBD1 identical over 10 bases. The CDR3 has 19 amino acids. The germline V gene has CDR1 LNHDA and CDR2 SQIVND (reference sequence). Trimming cost V 8 bases and J 4 bases; bases outside gene matches: 20. Here the CDR3 reads CASGGLGTGALRGGNTIYF. The CDR3 DNA reads TGTGCCAGTGGAGGACTTGGGACAGGGGCCCTCCGAGGGGGAAACACCATATATTTT.

This chain uses TRBV11-3 with TRBJ2-2; 10 nucleotides agree with TRBD2. From germline, CDR1 is SGHNT and CDR2 YENEEA. With V trimmed by 2 bases and J by 1 base, 10 bases remained unmatched. This CDR3 has 19 residues. CDR3 nucleotide sequence: TGTGCCAGCAGCTTAATCGGTCTAGCGGGAGATTGGAACACCGGGGAGCTGTTTTTT. Translated: CASSLIGLAGDWNTGELFF.

V and J are TRBV24-1 and TRBJ1-4; weak D call: TRBD1 (6 bases). From germline, CDR1 is KGHDR and CDR2 SFDVKD. Trimming took off 4 bases at V and 8 bases at J, with 13 bases between the two ends. This CDR3 has 14 amino acids. The CDR3 bases are TGTGCCACCAGTGAGCCGGACAGTCCCGAAAAACTGTTTTTT. It specifies CATSEPDSPEKLFF.

V gene TRBV6-5 combines with J gene TRBJ2-1; 8 positions agree with TRBD2. CDR3 length equals 14 residues. The trim removed 6 bases at V and 1 base at J, leaving 2 bases unmatched. CDR1 is MNHEY and CDR2 is SVGAGI in the germline V gene. The CDR3 protein is CASRGLESYNEQFF. The CDR3 nucleotides read TGTGCCAGCAGGGGACTAGAGTCCTACAATGAGCAGTTCTTC.

A single count supports this clone. The rearrangement uses TRBV5-4 and TRBJ1-2, with D possibly being TRBD1 (6 bases). Deletions cut 4 bases from V and 4 bases from J, with 23 bases between. The CDR3 totals 17 residues. Germline V gives CDR1 SGHNT, CDR2 YYREEE (reference sequence). Here the CDR3 DNA reads TGTGCCAGCAGCAACCTCCCTATGGGGACATCCAGCTATGGCTACACCTTC. It yields the protein CASSNLPMGTSSYGYTF.

V gene TRBV10-3 combines with J gene TRBJ2-3, with D maybe TRBD2 (5 bases). The length of the CDR3 is 15 residues. Between the trimmed V and J ends, which lost 5 bases and 4 bases, there was a span of 16 bases. Germline-derived CDR1 and CDR2 are ENHRY and SYGVKD. CDR3 bases: TGTGCCATCAGTTCTCGGGGTTTTGGGGCAGATACGCAGTATTTT. Translated: CAISSRGFGADTQYF.

This clone was observed once. V gene TRBV3-1 (or the pseudogene TRBV3-2) combines with J gene TRBJ2-1; 7 positions match TRBD1. The V and J ends lost 1 base and 3 bases, in that order; junction bases with no gene match: 6. CDR3 length: 16 amino acids. From germline, CDR1 is LGHDT and CDR2 YNNKEL (reference sequence). The CDR3 nucleotides read TGTGCCAGCAGCCAAGCCGCAGGGGGTTTCTACAATGAGCAGTTCTTC. This codes for CASSQAAGGFYNEQFF.

This clone was observed a single time. The V call is TRBV19, the J call TRBJ1-5; D is unresolved. Per germline, CDR1 LNHDA and CDR2 SQIVND (reference sequence). The CDR3 runs to 14 residues. Trimming took off 3 bases at V and 3 bases at J, with 9 bases between the two ends. The DNA for the CDR3 is TGTGCCAGTAGTATTGGGCAGAACAATCAGCCCCAGCATTTT. Protein sequence: CASSIGQNNQPQHF.

V is TRBV7-2 and J is TRBJ2-7; a weak D match, TRBD1 (5 bases). Trimming removed 4 bases at V and 1 base at J, with 11 bases between. CDR3 length: 14 amino acids. The germline gives CDR1 SGHTA, CDR2 FQGNSA. The CDR3 loop reads CASSSSGMSYEQYF. The CDR3 DNA follows: TGTGCCAGCAGCTCTTCAGGGATGTCCTACGAGCAGTACTTC.

The rearrangement joins TRBV25-1 to TRBJ1-6, with 7 positions matching TRBD1. The CDR3 covers 14 residues. After removal of 3 bases from V and 8 bases from J, the junction contained 4 bases not matched to a gene. Germline V gene lookup returns CDR1 MGHDK and CDR2 SYGVNS. In nucleotides, the CDR3 is TGTGCCAGCAGTGACAGGGGGACATATTCACCCCTCCACTTT. Encoded protein: CASSDRGTYSPLHF.

This chain's CDR3 is CASGGQSHDNEQFF. The CDR3 nucleotides read TGTGCCAGCGGGGGCCAGTCGCATGACAATGAGCAGTTCTTC. The V and J genes are TRBV5-6 and TRBJ2-1, with D perhaps matching TRBD1 (6 bases). The length of the CDR3 is 14 residues. Trimming stripped 7 bases from V and 5 bases from J, with 16 bases between. Per germline, CDR1 SGHDT and CDR2 YYEEEE.

Only one count was recorded for this clone. This chain links TRBV3-1 (or the pseudogene TRBV3-2) with TRBJ2-7; the D gene is possibly TRBD2 (5 bases). Per germline, CDR1 LGHDT and CDR2 YNNKEL (reference sequence). The V end was cut by 4 bases, the J end by 2 bases, with 9 bases between. The CDR3 is 13 residues long. The CDR3 DNA sequence: TGTGCCAGCAGCCTTGCCGGGGCCTACGAGCAGTACTTC. Protein: CASSLAGAYEQYF.

The chain couples TRBV6-5 to TRBJ2-5, with unresolved D. Trimming removed 0 bases from V and 4 bases from J, with 3 bases in between. Germline CDR1 reads MNHEY; CDR2 reads SVGAGI. This CDR3 has 12 amino acids. The CDR3 reads CASSYSRETQYF. For the CDR3, the DNA is TGTGCCAGCAGTTACTCGAGAGAGACCCAGTACTTC.

V and J are TRBV9 and TRBJ2-5; maybe TRBD2 (6 bases). V shed 2 bases and J shed 5 bases, with 16 bases lying between them. The CDR3 covers 15 residues. CDR1 is SGDLS and CDR2 is YYNGEE in the germline V gene. CDR3 region: CASSVMGGMLETQYF. The DNA of the CDR3 is TGTGCCAGCAGCGTCATGGGCGGGATGCTGGAGACCCAGTACTTC. Complete variable domain (other parts from reference TRBV9 and TRBJ2-5): DSGVTQTPKHLITATGQRVTLRCSPRSGDLSVYWYQQSLDQGLQFLIQYYNGEERAKGNILERFSAQQFPDLHSELNLSSLELGDSALYFCASSVMGGMLETQYFGPGTRLLVL.

The rearrangement uses TRBV28 and TRBJ1-4; no reliable D call. The length of the CDR3 is 14 residues. The V and J ends lost 4 bases and 4 bases respectively, with 10 bases between them. The V gene's germline CDR1 is MDHEN and CDR2 SYDVKM. The CDR3 sequence is CASSWSGGNEKLFF. The CDR3 DNA follows: TGTGCCAGCAGTTGGTCCGGCGGTAATGAAAAACTGTTTTTT.

CDR3 region: CASSYRGLALPNEQFF. The CDR3 nucleotides are TGTGCCAGCAGTTACCGGGGACTAGCGCTCCCCAATGAGCAGTTCTTC. The chain carries TRBV6-6 and TRBJ2-1, with 10 bases aligning to TRBD2. Trimming took 2 bases from V and 6 from J; bases not matched to a gene: 7. The CDR3 spans 16 residues. Germline loops: CDR1 MNHNY, CDR2 SVGAGI (reference sequence).

The J gene is TRBJ2-1, the V gene TRBV9, with D perhaps TRBD2 (5 bases). The CDR3 length is 15 residues. The germline V and J ends were trimmed by 0 bases and 6 bases, with 13 bases remaining between them. The germline V gene has CDR1 SGDLS and CDR2 YYNGEE. CDR3 sequence: CASSVGGGRSNEQFF. In DNA, the CDR3 is TGTGCCAGCAGCGTAGGTGGCGGGCGCTCCAATGAGCAGTTCTTC.

The V and J genes are TRBV2 and TRBJ1-5; 7 nucleotides match TRBD1. Unmatched junction bases numbered 7, after V lost 4 bases and J lost 7 bases. CDR1 is SNHLY and CDR2 is FYNNEI in the germline V gene. This CDR3 has 14 residues. The CDR3 loop is CASSVRGGRQPQHF. CDR3 DNA: TGTGCCAGCAGTGTAAGAGGGGGCAGGCAGCCCCAGCATTTT. The variable domain in full, completed from reference TRBV2 and TRBJ1-5, reads EPEVTQTPSHQVTQMGQEVILRCVPISNHLYFYWYRQILGQKVEFLVSFYNNEISEKSEIFDDQFSVERPDGSNFTLKIRSTKLEDSAMYFCASSVRGGRQPQHFGDGTRLSIL.

The rearrangement joins TRBV21-1 to TRBJ1-5; the table's D gene call, TRBD1, was not cross checked with the DNA. TRBV21-1 corresponds to a pseudogene. The CDR3 covers 15 residues. The chain's CDR3 is CASSKGASFNQPQHF. The CDR3 DNA is TGTGCCAGCAGCAAAGGGGCCAGTTTCAATCAGCCCCAGCATTTT.

V gene TRBV18 combines with J gene TRBJ2-1; 10 positions match TRBD1. The CDR3 runs to 16 residues. Germline V CDR1 and CDR2: KGHSH, LQKENI. J gave up 4 bases and V 3 bases, and 6 bases lay outside the gene matches. CDR3 in DNA: TGTGCCAGCTCACCTTCCGGGACAGGGGTATACAATGAGCAGTTCTTC. It encodes CASSPSGTGVYNEQFF. The entire variable domain, with the rest obtained from reference TRBV18 and TRBJ2-1, is as follows: NAGVMQNPRHLVRRRGQEARLRCSPMKGHSHVYWYRQLPEEGLKFMVYLQKENIIDESGMPKERFSAEFPKEGPSILRIQQVVRGDSAAYFCASSPSGTGVYNEQFFGPGTRLTVL.

The chain has TRBV5-1 and TRBJ2-1; a weak D match, TRBD1 (6 bases). The CDR3 has 18 residues. CDR1 and CDR2 from the germline V gene are SGHRS and YFSETQ. V gave up 4 bases and J gave up 4 bases, with 24 bases separating them. The CDR3 DNA reads as TGCGCCAGCAGCCTAAGCGATGGGACACCAAAGGGGTACAATGAGCAGTTCTTC. Protein product: CASSLSDGTPKGYNEQFF.

The chain carries TRBV19 and TRBJ1-6, with 8 bases that match TRBD1. CDR3 length equals 14 residues. After removal of 6 bases from V and 9 bases from J, the junction contained 7 bases not matched to a gene. Germline V lookup: CDR1 LNHDA, CDR2 SQIVND (reference sequence). The CDR3 DNA is TGTGCCAGTAGCCAAGGACAGGGTAGTTCACCCCTCCACTTT. It is translated as CASSQGQGSSPLHF.

The chain combines TRBV5-6 with TRBJ1-5, with D perhaps matching TRBD1 (5 bases). Germline V gene sequence: CDR1 SGHDT, CDR2 YYEEEE. The CDR3 is 14 residues long. V was cut by 0 bases and J by 4 bases, with 8 bases left in between. CDR3 coding DNA: TGTGCCAGCAGCTTGGGACGGGGGAATCAGCCCCAGCATTTT. The encoded protein is CASSLGRGNQPQHF.

The chain carries TRBV6-5 and TRBJ2-2; possibly TRBD2 for D (5 bases). This CDR3 contains 14 residues. Trimming pared 8 bases from V and 4 bases from J, leaving 14 bases between. The germline V gene encodes CDR1 MNHEY and CDR2 SVGAGI. The CDR3 region is CASPGRAGTGELFF. CDR3 nucleotides: TGTGCCAGCCCGGGTCGGGCGGGCACCGGGGAGCTGTTTTTT.

The chain joins TRBV28 to TRBJ1-6, with 8 bases aligning to TRBD1. The CDR3 sequence is 16 residues long. The V gene's germline CDR1 is MDHEN and CDR2 SYDVKM. With V trimmed by 5 bases and J by 7 bases, 10 bases remained unmatched. The chain's CDR3 is CASSVSGTGGNSPLHF. The CDR3, as DNA: TGTGCCAGCAGTGTCTCGGGGACAGGTGGAAATTCACCCCTCCACTTT.

This chain joins TRBV28 and TRBJ1-2; maybe TRBD1 (6 bases). Trimming stripped 3 bases from V and 7 bases from J, with 9 bases between. This CDR3 spans 12 amino acids. Germline V lookup: CDR1 MDHEN, CDR2 SYDVKM. The CDR3 DNA is TGTGCCAGCAGTTTTCGGGGGGCTGGCTACACCTTC. It translates to CASSFRGAGYTF.